The 26 T cell receptor beta chains below all came from one sample that was sequenced in a study of CD8 T cells in Susac syndrome. RNA in amounts of about 0.5 to 1 ug was reverse transcribed with random hexamers. TCRdb re-analysed the immunoSEQ multiplex PCR reads in MiXCR, keeping a single row per CDR3 protein. The table lists fewer than 90,000 distinct CDR3 sequences, roughly 92% of them singletons, with roughly 0.45% in the top ten. The sample comprised CD8+ T cells from PBMCs. The receptors come from a human donor with Susac syndrome.

The rearrangement links TRBV6-5 to TRBJ1-1, with D possibly TRBD1 on 5 matching bases. Trimming cost V 6 bases and J 5 bases, with 13 bases left between them. This CDR3 contains 13 residues. Germline V gene sequence: CDR1 MNHEY, CDR2 SVGAGI. CDR3 sequence (DNA): TGTGCCAGCAGACAGCAGGGCCGGACTGAAGCTTTCTTT. This sequence encodes CASRQQGRTEAFF.

This sequence joins TRBV6-2 or TRBV6-3 and TRBJ1-1; D gene unclear. This CDR3 contains 13 residues. V lost 7 bases to trimming and J lost 4 bases, with 13 bases between them. CDR1 is MNHEY, CDR2 SVGEGT, per germline. CDR3 sequence: CASNPSGFTEAFF. The CDR3 coding sequence is TGTGCCAGCAATCCGTCAGGCTTCACTGAAGCTTTCTTT.

The chain links TRBV28 to TRBJ2-7; D not certain. There are 14 residues in the CDR3. V dropped 7 bases and J dropped 0 bases, with 13 bases sitting between them. Germline loops: CDR1 MDHEN, CDR2 SYDVKM. The CDR3 DNA sequence: TGTGCCAGCAATCCTTTGGCGTACTCCTACGAGCAGTACTTC. Protein sequence: CASNPLAYSYEQYF.

This clonotype was counted once. This chain links TRBV12-3 or TRBV12-4 with TRBJ1-3, with D possibly being TRBD1 (5 bases). CDR3 size: 15 residues. V lost 7 bases, J lost 2 bases, and 15 bases lay in between. CDR3 region: CASTTPRTPGNTIYF. The CDR3, as DNA: TGTGCCAGCACCACACCACGGACACCTGGAAACACCATATATTTT.

The V call is TRBV7-2, the J call TRBJ1-6; tentatively, D is TRBD1 (6 bases). The V end was cut by 0 bases, the J end by 5 bases, with 11 bases between. Per the germline V gene, CDR1 is SGHTA and CDR2 is FQGNSA. CDR3 length: 16 residues. The CDR3, as DNA: TGTGCCAGCAGCTTAGCCCGGACAGAAAATAATTCACCCCTCCACTTT. Translation: CASSLARTENNSPLHF.

This clonotype was counted between two and nine times. The rearrangement uses TRBV5-1 and TRBJ2-3, with no clear D. The CDR3 totals 13 residues. Trimming pared 4 bases from V and 1 base from J, leaving 7 bases between. Germline V gene sequence: CDR1 SGHRS, CDR2 YFSETQ. The chain's CDR3 is CASSQPGTDTQYF. CDR3 nucleotides: TGCGCCAGCAGCCAGCCGGGCACAGATACGCAGTATTTT.

The V gene is TRBV20-1, the J gene TRBJ2-2; unclear D gene. The V end lost 3 bases, the J end lost 3 bases, and 8 bases lay between the germline ends. Per the germline V gene, CDR1 is DFQATT and CDR2 is SNEGSKA (reference sequence). CDR3 length equals 13 residues. The chain's CDR3 is CSARFPDTGELFF. The CDR3 coding sequence is TGCAGTGCTAGGTTTCCCGACACCGGGGAGCTGTTTTTT.

This clonotype came up a few times. The chain recombines TRBV5-4 with TRBJ2-7; tentative D call: TRBD2 (5 bases). Trimming pared 3 bases from V and 0 bases from J, leaving 10 bases between. Germline V gene sequence: CDR1 SGHNT, CDR2 YYREEE (reference sequence). The CDR3 contains 14 residues. CDR3 protein: CASSSRGSSYEQYF. In DNA, the CDR3 is TGTGCCAGCAGCTCCCGTGGGAGCTCCTACGAGCAGTACTTC. The full variable domain, rest sourced from reference TRBV5-4 and TRBJ2-7, is ETGVTQSPTHLIKTRGQQVTLRCSSQSGHNTVSWYQQALGQGPQFIFQYYREEENGRGNFPPRFSGLQFPNYSSELNVNALELDDSALYLCASSSRGSSYEQYFGPGTRLTVT.

The chain couples TRBV29-1 to TRBJ2-1; D is unresolved. CDR3 length equals 14 residues. Germline V CDR1 and CDR2: SQVTM, ANQGSEA. V was clipped by 3 bases and J by 6 bases, with 15 bases between them. The CDR3 DNA reads TGCAGCGTTGAGGATGACGCTCCCAGCAATGAGCAGTTCTTC. Protein sequence: CSVEDDAPSNEQFF.

The chain uses TRBV12-3 or TRBV12-4 and TRBJ1-2; 9 nucleotides agree with TRBD1. This CDR3 is 13 amino acids long. Losses at the gene ends were 6 bases for V and 9 bases for J; bases not matched to a gene: 8. The DNA for the CDR3 is TGTGCCAGCAGCCGCACAGGGGGCGCGAGCTACACCTTC. Translation: CASSRTGGASYTF.

The rearrangement uses TRBV7-9 and TRBJ2-2; 8 bases line up with TRBD2. This CDR3 has 15 amino acids. Germline values: CDR1 SEHNR, CDR2 FQNEAQ (reference sequence). The trim removed 4 bases at V and 9 bases at J, leaving 10 bases unmatched. DNA for the CDR3: TGTGCCAGCAGCTCACCGGGAGGGCCTAAGAGGGAGCTGTTTTTT. Translation: CASSSPGGPKRELFF.

The genes are TRBV19 and TRBJ1-1; a weak D match, TRBD1 (5 bases). CDR1 LNHDA and CDR2 SQIVND come from the germline V gene (reference sequence). This CDR3 comprises 17 residues. The V end lost 7 bases, the J end lost 0 bases, and 21 bases lay between the germline ends. DNA for the CDR3: TGTGCCAGTACCCGCGGCCCTGACAGTCATATGAACACTGAAGCTTTCTTT. Protein sequence: CASTRGPDSHMNTEAFF. The full variable domain, in which reference TRBV19 and TRBJ1-1 provide the parts outside the CDR3, is DGGITQSPKYLFRKEGQNVTLSCEQNLNHDAMYWYRQDPGQGLRLIYYSQIVNDFQKGDIAEGYSVSREKKESFPLTVTSAQKNPTAFYLCASTRGPDSHMNTEAFFGQGTRLTVV.

The rearrangement links TRBV30 to TRBJ1-5; 11 positions agree with TRBD1. This CDR3 has 19 amino acids. Per germline, CDR1 GTSNPN and CDR2 SVGIG (reference sequence). V shed 0 bases and J 0 bases; nucleotides not matched to a gene: 10. As DNA, the CDR3 is TGTGCCTGGAGTGTACCTGCGGGGACAGGGGGATATAGCAATCAGCCCCAGCATTTT. It translates to CAWSVPAGTGGYSNQPQHF.

The chain has TRBV5-1 and TRBJ2-3, with 9 bases matching TRBD1. With V trimmed by 2 bases and J by 0 bases, 4 bases remained unmatched. In germline, CDR1 is SGHRS, CDR2 YFSETQ. The CDR3 runs to 16 residues. CDR3 DNA sequence: TGCGCCAGCAGCTTCCACGGGACAGGGAGCACAGATACGCAGTATTTT. As protein: CASSFHGTGSTDTQYF.

The V and J genes are TRBV10-3 and TRBJ2-5, with 12 bases lining up with TRBD2. There are 19 residues in the CDR3. The germline gives CDR1 ENHRY, CDR2 SYGVKD. With V trimmed by 1 base and J by 4 bases, 13 bases remained unmatched. CDR3 sequence (DNA): TGTGCCATCAGTGAGTTGGGGGTGAGACTAGCGGGAGTTGGAGAGACCCAGTACTTC. Its protein is CAISELGVRLAGVGETQYF.

The chain is built from TRBV19 and TRBJ1-2, with a weak D call TRBD1 (5 bases). CDR3 size: 15 residues. CDR1 is LNHDA and CDR2 is SQIVND in the germline V gene (reference sequence). The germline V and J ends were trimmed by 7 bases and 8 bases, with 23 bases remaining between them. CDR3: CASTFEHTGDVGYTF. CDR3 DNA: TGTGCCAGTACCTTCGAACATACAGGTGATGTAGGCTACACCTTC.

The gene calls are TRBV4-3 and TRBJ1-5, with TRBD1 as a possible D gene (5 bases). Trimming removed 0 bases at V and 7 bases at J, with 13 bases between. In germline, CDR1 is LGHNA, CDR2 YSLEER. The CDR3 loop spans 15 amino acids. The CDR3 coding sequence is TGCGCCAGCAGCCAAGATATGGGGGAGGGACAGCCCCAGCATTTT. Translation gives CASSQDMGEGQPQHF.

The chain is built from TRBV6-1 and TRBJ1-5; D is uncertain. Deletions cut 2 bases from V and 7 bases from J, with 6 bases between. The CDR3 has 12 residues. CDR1 is MNHNS and CDR2 is SASEGT in the germline V gene. In DNA form, the CDR3 reads TGTGCCAGCAGTGAACTAATGCAGCCCCAGCATTTT. Translated: CASSELMQPQHF.

The rearrangement uses TRBV7-2 and TRBJ2-2, with 8 bases fitting TRBD2. Germline loops: CDR1 SGHTA, CDR2 FQGNSA. J lost 3 bases, V lost 10 bases, and 4 bases had no gene match. The CDR3 has 13 residues. CDR3 bases: TGTGCCAAGACTAGCGAGTACACCGGGGAGCTGTTTTTT. Its protein is CAKTSEYTGELFF.

This chain joins TRBV27 and TRBJ1-1; TRBD1 aligns across 8 bases. Losses at the gene ends were 3 bases for V and 8 bases for J; bases not matched to a gene: 5. From germline, CDR1 is MNHEY and CDR2 SMNVEV (reference sequence). The CDR3 extends over 13 amino acids. In DNA form, the CDR3 reads TGTGCCAGCAGTTTCGGACAGGGCGCCGAAGCTTTCTTT. It codes for CASSFGQGAEAFF.

CDR3: CASSREGGKLFF. The CDR3 nucleotides are TGTGCCAGCAGCCGGGAGGGCGGAAAACTGTTTTTT. The rearrangement joins TRBV9 to TRBJ1-4, with D unclear. CDR3 size: 12 residues. Germline values: CDR1 SGDLS, CDR2 YYNGEE. V was clipped by 4 bases and J by 10 bases, with 11 bases between them.

The chain uses TRBV5-1 and TRBJ1-2; TRBD1 agrees at 7 bases. Germline CDR1 SGHRS, CDR2 YFSETQ. The CDR3 runs 15 residues. The V gene end was trimmed by 0 bases and the J gene end by 2 bases; junction bases not matched to a gene: 4. CDR3 DNA: TGCGCCAGCAGCTTGGACCTGACAGGGAACTATGGCTACACCTTC. Amino acids: CASSLDLTGNYGYTF.

The chain links TRBV7-2 to TRBJ2-1; 9 bases are shared with TRBD2. V trimming: 5 bases; J trimming: 0 bases; junction bases outside the gene matches: 5. This CDR3 comprises 16 residues. Germline V gene sequence: CDR1 SGHTA, CDR2 FQGNSA. For the CDR3, the DNA is TGTGCCAGCAGCCGACTAGCGGAGAGCTCCTACAATGAGCAGTTCTTC. Its translation is CASSRLAESSYNEQFF.

This chain uses TRBV30 with TRBJ2-1, with 7 nucleotides matching TRBD1. The CDR3 sequence is 14 residues long. The V segment lost 0 bases and the J segment 8 bases; nucleotides outside the gene matches: 7. Germline CDR1 reads GTSNPN; CDR2 reads SVGIG (reference sequence). CDR3 sequence reads: CAWSVRQGKDEQFF. CDR3 sequence (DNA): TGTGCCTGGAGTGTCAGACAGGGTAAGGATGAGCAGTTCTTC.

The V gene is TRBV27, the J gene TRBJ2-7; D ambiguous. Germline V gene data show CDR1 as MNHEY and CDR2 as SMNVEV (reference sequence). The CDR3 sequence is 13 residues long. Deletions cut 5 bases from V and 4 bases from J, with 12 bases between. The CDR3 here is CASSPGARYEQYF. Written as DNA, the CDR3 is TGTGCCAGCAGTCCCGGTGCCCGATACGAGCAGTACTTC.

The rearrangement links TRBV7-9 to TRBJ2-1, with D tentatively TRBD2 (5 bases). There are 17 residues in the CDR3. Germline assignment: CDR1 SEHNR and CDR2 FQNEAQ (reference sequence). The ends were cut back, 1 base at V and 5 bases at J, with 18 bases in the middle. The CDR3, as DNA: TGTGCCAGCAGCTTAGTTGTAGGGAGATATAGCAACAATGAGCAGTTCTTC. Protein: CASSLVVGRYSNNEQFF.